The 25 T cell receptor beta chains in this list originate from one sample, sequenced in a study of regulatory T cells in long-lasting Graves disease. Construction of the TCR beta libraries employed iRepertoire HTBI primers in conjunction with Arm-PCR of CDR3 regions. TCRdb passed the multiplex PCR reads through MiXCR, listing each CDR3 protein once. The sample has 550,000 to 700,000 distinct CDR3 sequences; about 16% are singletons. Time point indicated: newly diagnosed GD, antithyroid drugs for less than 3 months. The TCR library was made from RNA that had been extracted from PBMCs in TRIzol. This sample also belongs to another study, concerning T cells in Graves' hyperthyroidism and ophthalmopathy.

This material consisted of peripheral blood mononuclear cells (PBMCs), taken at new diagnosis, from a patient treated with antithyroid drugs. These receptors came from a man between 18 and 29 years old with Graves disease.

CDR3 residues: CASSAPVAGSVHEQYF. CDR3 DNA sequence: TGTGCCAGCAGCGCCCCGGTAGCGGGATCCGTCCACGAGCAGTACTTC. The V call is TRBV9, the J call TRBJ2-7; 8 bases are shared with TRBD2. The ends lost 3 bases at V and 5 bases at J; junction bases unmatched: 13. Germline CDR1 SGDLS, CDR2 YYNGEE. The CDR3 runs to 16 residues. The full variable domain, completed using reference TRBV9 and TRBJ2-7, is DSGVTQTPKHLITATGQRVTLRCSPRSGDLSVYWYQQSLDQGLQFLIQYYNGEERAKGNILERFSAQQFPDLHSELNLSSLELGDSALYFCASSAPVAGSVHEQYFGPGTRLTVT.

This chain links TRBV10-2 with TRBJ1-6; TRBD1 matches 8 bases. The V gene end was trimmed by 7 bases and the J gene end by 6 bases; junction bases not matched to a gene: 5. The CDR3 runs to 14 residues. Germline-derived CDR1 and CDR2 are WSHSY and SAAADI. This CDR3 is CASTGQGSNSPLHF. DNA of the CDR3: TGCGCCAGCACCGGACAGGGCTCTAATTCACCCCTCCACTTT.

The chain employs TRBV4-1 and TRBJ2-7, with 8 bases aligning to TRBD1. The V and J ends lost 0 bases and 9 bases, in that order; junction bases with no gene match: 19. CDR1 and CDR2 from the germline V gene are MGHRA and YSYEKL. The CDR3 contains 18 residues. This CDR3 is CASSQDPQRQGTPGRQYF. CDR3 DNA: TGCGCCAGCAGCCAAGACCCCCAAAGACAGGGGACGCCGGGAAGGCAGTACTTC.

The chain is built from TRBV28 and TRBJ1-5; unclear D gene. V lost 8 bases to trimming and J lost 3 bases, with 8 bases between them. This CDR3 is 12 amino acids long. Germline V gene data show CDR1 as MDHEN and CDR2 as SYDVKM. Here the CDR3 DNA reads TGTGCCAGCCGAGAGGCCAATCAGCCCCAGCATTTT. It encodes CASREANQPQHF.

This clonotype was detected only a few times. V gene TRBV5-6 combines with J gene TRBJ1-1; D may be TRBD1 (5 bases). Trimming took off 0 bases at V and 10 bases at J, with 16 bases between the two ends. This CDR3 spans 14 amino acids. Germline V gives CDR1 SGHDT, CDR2 YYEEEE. CDR3 loop: CASSLEVYDSVAFF. The CDR3 DNA is TGTGCCAGCAGCTTGGAGGTATATGACAGCGTAGCTTTCTTT.

The CDR3 DNA sequence: TGTGCCTGGAGTCCCGGGACAGGGACCGATACGCAGTATTTT. Residues: CAWSPGTGTDTQYF. This rearrangement joins TRBV30 to TRBJ2-3, with 9 bases aligning to TRBD1. The CDR3 runs 14 residues. Germline V gene data show CDR1 as GTSNPN and CDR2 as SVGIG (reference sequence). V lost 2 bases, J lost 6 bases, and 6 bases stayed unmatched.

This clonotype was counted at least ten times. This chain uses TRBV6-1 with TRBJ2-2; 12 bases fit TRBD2. This CDR3 has 17 amino acids. Trimming removed 6 bases from V and 4 bases from J; junction bases left unmatched: 9. Per germline, CDR1 MNHNS and CDR2 SASEGT. The CDR3 protein is CASRATSGSRSTGELFF. The CDR3 bases are TGTGCCAGCAGGGCGACTAGCGGGAGTCGTAGCACCGGGGAGCTGTTTTTT.

This clonotype showed up just a few times. J is TRBJ2-7 and V is TRBV7-9; TRBD2 agrees at 8 bases. Germline CDR1 is SEHNR and CDR2 is FQNEAQ (reference sequence). CDR3 length: 14 amino acids. V gave up 5 bases and J gave up 4 bases; unmatched junction bases: 7. The CDR3 DNA reads as TGTGCCAGCAGCGAGGGACTAGGTGGGTACGAGCAGTACTTC. Translating it yields CASSEGLGGYEQYF.

The chain uses TRBV20-1 and TRBJ1-3; possibly TRBD1 for D (6 bases). The V gene lost 5 bases and the J gene lost 4 bases, with 18 bases spanning the gap. CDR1 and CDR2 (germline): DFQATT, SNEGSKA (reference sequence). The CDR3 is made up of 15 amino acids. CDR3 sequence: CSAPLTGSGGNTIYF. In DNA form, the CDR3 reads TGCAGTGCTCCTTTGACAGGATCAGGGGGAAACACCATATATTTT.

The chain has TRBV6-5 and TRBJ1-5; 7 bases agree with TRBD1. Germline V gives CDR1 MNHEY, CDR2 SVGAGI. V lost 2 bases and J lost 4; bases outside the gene matches: 2. The CDR3 is 14 residues long. CDR3 loop: CASSYDRVNQPQHF. The CDR3, as DNA: TGTGCCAGCAGTTACGACAGGGTGAATCAGCCCCAGCATTTT.

V is TRBV5-1 and J is TRBJ2-1; TRBD2 agrees at 12 bases. CDR1 is SGHRS, CDR2 YFSETQ, per germline. V was clipped by 0 bases and J by 4 bases; unmatched bases: 20. CDR3 length: 22 amino acids. In DNA, the CDR3 is TGCGCCAGCAGCTTGGCCCATCCTAGCGGGAGGGAGTGGGCCCTAGTTTACAATGAGCAGTTCTTC. Its translation: CASSLAHPSGREWALVYNEQFF.

This clonotype was counted many times. The rearrangement links TRBV2 to TRBJ2-1, with D possibly matching TRBD1 (6 bases). The V end lost 3 bases, the J end lost 5 bases, and 11 bases lay between the germline ends. This CDR3 region has 14 residues. CDR1 and CDR2 (germline): SNHLY, FYNNEI. CDR3 coding DNA: TGTGCCAGCAGTGAGCTATCAGGGGACAATGAGCAGTTCTTC. Its translation: CASSELSGDNEQFF.

This clonotype showed up just a few times. The rearrangement links TRBV28 to TRBJ1-2, with 9 bases identical to TRBD1. Germline V gene sequence: CDR1 MDHEN, CDR2 SYDVKM. CDR3 length: 13 amino acids. With V trimmed by 3 bases and J by 7 bases, 3 bases remained unmatched. CDR3 sequence: CASSFTGGIGYTF. In DNA, the CDR3 is TGTGCCAGCAGTTTTACAGGGGGCATTGGCTACACCTTC.

The chain recombines TRBV6-1 with TRBJ2-3; 10 nucleotides line up with TRBD1. The V gene end was trimmed by 7 bases and the J gene end by 3 bases; junction bases not matched to a gene: 10. There are 16 residues in the CDR3. Germline CDR1 MNHNS, CDR2 SASEGT. DNA of the CDR3: TGTGCCAGCACCAACCGACAGGGGGCAAGAACAGATACGCAGTATTTT. Residues: CASTNRQGARTDTQYF.

This clonotype was detected ten times or more. The J gene is TRBJ2-5, the V gene TRBV28; D not certain. V lost 5 bases and J lost 6, with 13 bases in between. The CDR3 is made up of 13 amino acids. Germline CDR1 is MDHEN and CDR2 is SYDVKM. CDR3 protein: CASSPDRLKTQYF. CDR3 in DNA: TGTGCCAGCAGTCCGGACCGGCTGAAGACCCAGTACTTC.

This clonotype was seen only a few times. The chain carries TRBV20-1 and TRBJ2-1; 8 bases map to TRBD2. V was pared by 7 bases and J by 1 base, with 9 bases of the junction left unmatched. The CDR3 extends over 15 amino acids. The germline gives CDR1 DFQATT, CDR2 SNEGSKA (reference sequence). Written as DNA, the CDR3 is TGCAGTGTTCCTTCGCGCGGGAGGTCCTACAATGAGCAGTTCTTC. Amino acid sequence: CSVPSRGRSYNEQFF.

The V gene is TRBV20-1, the J gene TRBJ2-7; 8 bases are a match to TRBD1. In germline, CDR1 is DFQATT, CDR2 SNEGSKA (reference sequence). The V and J ends lost 5 bases and 4 bases, in that order; junction bases with no gene match: 10. The CDR3 is 14 amino acids. CDR3 in amino acids: CSAPPGGYGYEQYF. The DNA of the CDR3 is TGCAGTGCTCCGCCAGGGGGCTATGGGTACGAGCAGTACTTC.

This clonotype was counted ten times or more. The CDR3, as DNA: TGTGCCAGCAGTCAAATTCCCATTCAGTATAGCAATCAGCCCCAGCATTTT. Its translation is CASSQIPIQYSNQPQHF. The V call is TRBV27, the J call TRBJ1-5; D remains ambiguous. V was shortened by 5 bases and J by 0 bases, with 17 bases between the two germline ends. Germline loops: CDR1 MNHEY, CDR2 SMNVEV (reference sequence). CDR3 size: 17 residues.

This clonotype was seen repeatedly, ten times or more. The chain couples TRBV2 to TRBJ1-5, with D maybe TRBD1 (6 bases). CDR1 and CDR2 from the germline V gene are SNHLY and FYNNEI. V was trimmed by 7 bases and J by 6 bases, leaving 10 bases between them. The CDR3 runs to 12 residues. DNA of the CDR3: TGTGCCAGCAAGGGGGACACTCAGCCCCAGCATTTT. This codes for CASKGDTQPQHF.

This clonotype was observed a single time. A far larger clone lies a single base away; this is likely a read error. The chain carries TRBV2 and TRBJ2-5, with D perhaps being TRBD1 or TRBD2 (5 bases each). Judging by the DNA end, TRBJ2-1 fits better; the J call may be wrong. This CDR3 spans 15 amino acids. CDR1 and CDR2 (germline): SNHLY, FYNNEI. The CDR3 nucleotides are TGTGCCAGCAGACCCGGGGCTAGCCGCAAAGGAGAGCAGTTCTTC. Amino acids: CASRPGASRKGEQFF.

J is TRBJ1-5 and V is TRBV7-2, with D hard to call. Germline CDR1 and CDR2: SGHTA and FQGNSA. This CDR3 comprises 13 residues. V was pared by 5 bases and J by 4 bases, with 9 bases between. CDR3 coding DNA: TGTGCCAGCAGCCCCCATACGAATCAGCCCCAGCATTTT. Its translation is CASSPHTNQPQHF.

This clonotype has a single count. One end of the junction fails to match germline, which may point to a read error. The V call is TRBV7-9, the J call TRBJ2-5; D is ambiguous. This CDR3 is built from 13 residues. Germline loops: CDR1 SEHNR, CDR2 FQNEAQ (reference sequence). CDR3 bases: TGTGTCAGCAGCTTAGCTAATCAAGAGACCCAGTACTTC. Its translation: CVSSLANQETQYF.

CDR3 loop: CASSFLQGKREGRLITGELFF. In DNA, the CDR3 is TGTGCCAGCAGTTTCTTACAGGGGAAGCGGGAGGGCCGGTTAATCACCGGGGAGCTGTTTTTT. The J gene is TRBJ2-2, the V gene TRBV27; 10 nucleotides agree with TRBD2. The CDR3 is made up of 21 amino acids. V was pared by 3 bases and J by 4 bases, with 20 bases of the junction left unmatched. Per germline, CDR1 MNHEY and CDR2 SMNVEV (reference sequence).

This chain uses TRBV7-9 with TRBJ1-2; 10 bases map to TRBD1. V trimming: 0 bases; J trimming: 6 bases; junction bases outside the gene matches: 4. CDR3 length: 15 amino acids. Germline values: CDR1 SEHNR, CDR2 FQNEAQ (reference sequence). This CDR3 is CASSLAGTGENGYTF. CDR3 bases: TGTGCCAGCAGCTTAGCCGGGACAGGGGAGAATGGCTACACCTTC.

The chain uses TRBV6-2 or TRBV6-3 and TRBJ2-3; maybe TRBD2 (7 bases). The germline V gene encodes CDR1 MNHEY and CDR2 SVGEGT. The CDR3 has 15 amino acids. V lost 3 bases to trimming and J lost 2 bases, with 12 bases between them. CDR3 sequence: CASSYGGGPTDTQYF. The CDR3 DNA follows: TGTGCCAGCAGTTATGGGGGGGGCCCCACAGATACGCAGTATTTT.